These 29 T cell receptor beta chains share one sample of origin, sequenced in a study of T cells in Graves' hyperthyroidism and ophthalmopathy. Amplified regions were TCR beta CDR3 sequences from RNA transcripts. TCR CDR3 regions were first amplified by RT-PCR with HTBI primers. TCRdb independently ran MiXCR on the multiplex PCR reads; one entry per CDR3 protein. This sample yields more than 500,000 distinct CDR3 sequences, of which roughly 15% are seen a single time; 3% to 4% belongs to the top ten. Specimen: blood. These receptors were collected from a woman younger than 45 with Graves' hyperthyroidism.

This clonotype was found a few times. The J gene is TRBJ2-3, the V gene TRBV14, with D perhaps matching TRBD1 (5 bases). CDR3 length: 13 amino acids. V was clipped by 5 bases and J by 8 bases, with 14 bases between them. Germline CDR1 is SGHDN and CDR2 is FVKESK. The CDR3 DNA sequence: TGTGCCAGCAGCGCAGCTAGGGGCGCTACGCAGTATTTT. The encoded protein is CASSAARGATQYF. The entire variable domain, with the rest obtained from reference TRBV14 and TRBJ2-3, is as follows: EAGVTQFPSHSVIEKGQTVTLRCDPISGHDNLYWYRRVMGKEIKFLLHFVKESKQDESGMPNNRFLAERTGGTYSTLKVQPAELEDSGVYFCASSAARGATQYFGPGTRLTVL.

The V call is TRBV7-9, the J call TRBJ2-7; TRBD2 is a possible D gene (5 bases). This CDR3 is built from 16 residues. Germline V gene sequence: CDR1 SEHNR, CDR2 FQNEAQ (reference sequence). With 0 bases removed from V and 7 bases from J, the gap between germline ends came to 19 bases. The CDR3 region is CASSLAPRGRVWEQYF. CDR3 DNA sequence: TGTGCCAGCAGCTTAGCCCCCCGGGGTCGGGTATGGGAGCAGTACTTC.

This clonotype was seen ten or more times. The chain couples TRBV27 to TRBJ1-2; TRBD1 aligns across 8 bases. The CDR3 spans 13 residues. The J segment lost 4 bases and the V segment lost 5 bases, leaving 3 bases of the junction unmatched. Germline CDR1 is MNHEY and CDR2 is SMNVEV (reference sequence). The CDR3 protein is CASSMGQAYGYTF. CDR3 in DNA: TGTGCCAGCAGTATGGGACAGGCCTATGGCTACACCTTC.

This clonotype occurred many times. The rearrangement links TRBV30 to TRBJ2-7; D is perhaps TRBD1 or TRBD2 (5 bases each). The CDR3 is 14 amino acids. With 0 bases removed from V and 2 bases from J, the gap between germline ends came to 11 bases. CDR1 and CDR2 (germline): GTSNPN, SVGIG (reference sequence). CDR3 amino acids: CAWSVGDGAYEQYF. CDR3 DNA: TGTGCCTGGAGTGTAGGGGACGGCGCCTACGAGCAGTACTTC. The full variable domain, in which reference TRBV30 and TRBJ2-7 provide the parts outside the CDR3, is SQTIHQWPATLVQPVGSPLSLECTVEGTSNPNLYWYRQAAGRGLQLLFYSVGIGQISSEVPQNLSASRPQDRQFILSSKKLLLSDSGFYLCAWSVGDGAYEQYFGPGTRLTVT.

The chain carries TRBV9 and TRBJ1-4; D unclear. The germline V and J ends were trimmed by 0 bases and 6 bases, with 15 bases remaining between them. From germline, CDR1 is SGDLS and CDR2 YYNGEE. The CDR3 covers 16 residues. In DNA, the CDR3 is TGTGCCAGCAGCGTAGGGGTTAGAGGGAGTTATGAAAAACTGTTTTTT. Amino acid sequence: CASSVGVRGSYEKLFF.

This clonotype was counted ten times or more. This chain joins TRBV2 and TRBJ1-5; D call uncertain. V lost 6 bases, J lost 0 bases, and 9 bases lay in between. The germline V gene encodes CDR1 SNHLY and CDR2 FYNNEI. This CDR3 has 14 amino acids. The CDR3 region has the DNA TGTGCCAGCAGGAGAGGTATTAGCAATCAGCCCCAGCATTTT. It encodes CASRRGISNQPQHF.

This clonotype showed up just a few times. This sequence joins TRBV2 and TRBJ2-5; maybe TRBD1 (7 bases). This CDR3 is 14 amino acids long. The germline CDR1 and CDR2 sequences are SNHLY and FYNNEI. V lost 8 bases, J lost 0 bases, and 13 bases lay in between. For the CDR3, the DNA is TGTGCCAGCGGACTACAGGGGCACCAAGAGACCCAGTACTTC. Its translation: CASGLQGHQETQYF.

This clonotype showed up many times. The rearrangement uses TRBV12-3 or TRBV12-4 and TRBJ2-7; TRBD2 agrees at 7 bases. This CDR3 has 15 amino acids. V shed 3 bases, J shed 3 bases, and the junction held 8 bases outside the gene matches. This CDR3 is CASSLGLADLYEQYF. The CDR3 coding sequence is TGTGCCAGCAGTTTGGGTCTAGCGGACCTCTACGAGCAGTACTTC.

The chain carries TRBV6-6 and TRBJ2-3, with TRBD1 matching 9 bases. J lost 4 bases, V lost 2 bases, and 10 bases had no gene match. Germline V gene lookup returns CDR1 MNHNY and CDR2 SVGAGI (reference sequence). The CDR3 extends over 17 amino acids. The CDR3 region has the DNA TGTGCCAGCAGTTACGGGTCTTTAAGACAGGGGGCAGATACGCAGTATTTT. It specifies CASSYGSLRQGADTQYF.

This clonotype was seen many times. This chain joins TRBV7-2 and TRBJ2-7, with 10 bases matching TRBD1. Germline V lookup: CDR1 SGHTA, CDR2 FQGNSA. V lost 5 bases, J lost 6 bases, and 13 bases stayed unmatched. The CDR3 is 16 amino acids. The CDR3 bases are TGTGCCAGCAGCCCGGGGGGAGGGACAGGGGACCGCGAGCAGTACTTC. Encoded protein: CASSPGGGTGDREQYF.

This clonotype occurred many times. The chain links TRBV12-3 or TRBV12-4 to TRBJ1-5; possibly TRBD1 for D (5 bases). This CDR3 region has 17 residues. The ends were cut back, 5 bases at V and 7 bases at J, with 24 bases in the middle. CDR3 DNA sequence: TGTGCCAGCAGTCTTGACCCCGGGGCAGTTCTGATACAGCCCCAGCATTTT. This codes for CASSLDPGAVLIQPQHF.

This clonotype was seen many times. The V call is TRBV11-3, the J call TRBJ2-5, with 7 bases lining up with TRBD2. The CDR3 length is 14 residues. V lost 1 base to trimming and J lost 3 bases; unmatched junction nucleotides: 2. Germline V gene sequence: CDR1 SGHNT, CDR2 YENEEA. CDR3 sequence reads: CASSLGGSKETQYF. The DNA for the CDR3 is TGTGCCAGCAGCTTAGGCGGGAGTAAAGAGACCCAGTACTTC.

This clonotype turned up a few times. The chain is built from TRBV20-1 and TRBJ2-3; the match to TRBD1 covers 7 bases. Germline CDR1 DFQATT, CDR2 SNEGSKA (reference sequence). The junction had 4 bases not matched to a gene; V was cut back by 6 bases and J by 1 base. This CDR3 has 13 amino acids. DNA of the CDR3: TGCAGTGCCCTTGGGACAGGCACAGATACGCAGTATTTT. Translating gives CSALGTGTDTQYF.

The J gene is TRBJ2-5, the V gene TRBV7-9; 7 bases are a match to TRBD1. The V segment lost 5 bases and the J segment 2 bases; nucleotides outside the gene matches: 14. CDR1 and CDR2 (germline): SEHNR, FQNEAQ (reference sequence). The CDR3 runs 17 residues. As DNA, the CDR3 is TGTGCCAGCAGCCCCCACCCCGACAGGGCCGGGCAAGAGACCCAGTACTTC. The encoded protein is CASSPHPDRAGQETQYF.

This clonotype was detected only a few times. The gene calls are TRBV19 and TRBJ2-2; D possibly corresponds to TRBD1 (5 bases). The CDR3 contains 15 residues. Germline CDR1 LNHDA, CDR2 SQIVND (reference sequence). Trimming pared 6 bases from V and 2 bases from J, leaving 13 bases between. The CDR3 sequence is CASRGPERNTGELFF. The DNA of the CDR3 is TGTGCCAGTAGGGGGCCGGAGAGAAACACCGGGGAGCTGTTTTTT. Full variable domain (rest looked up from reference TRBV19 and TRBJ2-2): DGGITQSPKYLFRKEGQNVTLSCEQNLNHDAMYWYRQDPGQGLRLIYYSQIVNDFQKGDIAEGYSVSREKKESFPLTVTSAQKNPTAFYLCASRGPERNTGELFFGEGSRLTVL.

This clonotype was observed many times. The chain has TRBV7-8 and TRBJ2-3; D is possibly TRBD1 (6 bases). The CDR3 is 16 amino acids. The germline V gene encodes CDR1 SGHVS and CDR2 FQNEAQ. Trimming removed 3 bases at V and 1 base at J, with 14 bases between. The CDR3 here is CASSLRQGLGTDTQYF. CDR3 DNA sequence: TGTGCCAGCAGCTTGCGTCAGGGGTTAGGCACAGATACGCAGTATTTT.

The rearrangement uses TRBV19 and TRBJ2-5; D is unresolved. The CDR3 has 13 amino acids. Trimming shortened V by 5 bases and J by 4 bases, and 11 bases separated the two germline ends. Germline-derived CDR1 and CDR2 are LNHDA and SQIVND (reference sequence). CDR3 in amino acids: CASSDDKGETQYF. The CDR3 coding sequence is TGTGCCAGTAGTGACGACAAGGGAGAGACCCAGTACTTC.

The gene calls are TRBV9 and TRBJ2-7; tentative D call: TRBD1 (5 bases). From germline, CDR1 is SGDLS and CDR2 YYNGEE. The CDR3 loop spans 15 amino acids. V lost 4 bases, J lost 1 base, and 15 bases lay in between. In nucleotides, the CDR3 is TGTGCCAGCAGCCTCAGGGATTTAAGGTCCTACGAGCAGTACTTC. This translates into CASSLRDLRSYEQYF. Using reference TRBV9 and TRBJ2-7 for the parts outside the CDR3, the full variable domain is DSGVTQTPKHLITATGQRVTLRCSPRSGDLSVYWYQQSLDQGLQFLIQYYNGEERAKGNILERFSAQQFPDLHSELNLSSLELGDSALYFCASSLRDLRSYEQYFGPGTRLTVT.

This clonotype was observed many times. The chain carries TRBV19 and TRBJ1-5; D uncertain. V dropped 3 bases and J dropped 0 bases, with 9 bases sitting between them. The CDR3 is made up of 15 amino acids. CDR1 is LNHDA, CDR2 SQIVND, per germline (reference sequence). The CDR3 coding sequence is TGTGCCAGTAGTATCTCGGATTATAGCAATCAGCCCCAGCATTTT. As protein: CASSISDYSNQPQHF.

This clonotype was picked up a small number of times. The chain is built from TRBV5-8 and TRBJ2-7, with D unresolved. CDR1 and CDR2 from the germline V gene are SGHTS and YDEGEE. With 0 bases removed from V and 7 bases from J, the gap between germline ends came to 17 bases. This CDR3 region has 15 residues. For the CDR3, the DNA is TGTGCCAGCAGCTTGGGGTGGTGGCGGAGTGGGGAGCAGTACTTC. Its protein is CASSLGWWRSGEQYF. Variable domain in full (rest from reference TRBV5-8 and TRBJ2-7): EAGVTQSPTHLIKTRGQQATLRCSPISGHTSVYWYQQALGLGLQFLLWYDEGEERNRGNFPPRFSGRQFPNYSSELNVNALELEDSALYLCASSLGWWRSGEQYFGPGTRLTVT.

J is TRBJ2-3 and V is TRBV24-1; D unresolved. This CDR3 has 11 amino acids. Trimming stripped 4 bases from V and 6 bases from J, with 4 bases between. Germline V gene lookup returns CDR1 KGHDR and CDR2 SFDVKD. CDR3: CATSEADTQYF. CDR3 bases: TGTGCCACCAGTGAAGCGGATACGCAGTATTTT.

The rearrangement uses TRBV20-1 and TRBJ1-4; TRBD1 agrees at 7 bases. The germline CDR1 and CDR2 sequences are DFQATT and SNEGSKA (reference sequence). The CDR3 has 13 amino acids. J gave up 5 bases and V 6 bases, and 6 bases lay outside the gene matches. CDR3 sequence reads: CSALQGSNEKLFF. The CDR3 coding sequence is TGCAGTGCCCTACAGGGGTCCAATGAAAAACTGTTTTTT.

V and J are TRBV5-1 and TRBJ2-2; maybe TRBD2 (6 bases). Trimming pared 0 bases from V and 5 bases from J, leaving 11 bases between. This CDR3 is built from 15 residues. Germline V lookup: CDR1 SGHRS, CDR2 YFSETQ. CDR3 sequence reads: CASSLAVGRTGELFF. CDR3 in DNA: TGCGCCAGCAGCTTGGCCGTAGGGAGGACCGGGGAGCTGTTTTTT.

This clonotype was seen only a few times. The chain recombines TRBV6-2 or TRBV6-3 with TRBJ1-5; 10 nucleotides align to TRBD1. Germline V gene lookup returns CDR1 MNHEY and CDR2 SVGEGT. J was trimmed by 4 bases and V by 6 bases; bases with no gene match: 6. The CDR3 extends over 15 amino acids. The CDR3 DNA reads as TGTGCCAGCAGGCCGGGACAGGGGCGAAATCAGCCCCAGCATTTT. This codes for CASRPGQGRNQPQHF.

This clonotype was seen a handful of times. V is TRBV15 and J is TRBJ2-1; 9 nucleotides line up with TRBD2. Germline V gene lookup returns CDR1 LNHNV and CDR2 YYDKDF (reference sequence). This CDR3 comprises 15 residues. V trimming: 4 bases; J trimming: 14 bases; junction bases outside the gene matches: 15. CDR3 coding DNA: TGTGCCACCAGCAAGCAACCCGGGACTAGCAATAGAAAGTTCTTC. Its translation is CATSKQPGTSNRKFF.

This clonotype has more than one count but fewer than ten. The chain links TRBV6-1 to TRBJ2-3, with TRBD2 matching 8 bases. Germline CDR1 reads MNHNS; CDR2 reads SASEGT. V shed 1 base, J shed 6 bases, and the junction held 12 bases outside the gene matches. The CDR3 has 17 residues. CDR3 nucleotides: TGTGCCAGCAGTGAAGATCCAGCGGGAGTTTCAGGGGATACGCAGTATTTT. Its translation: CASSEDPAGVSGDTQYF.

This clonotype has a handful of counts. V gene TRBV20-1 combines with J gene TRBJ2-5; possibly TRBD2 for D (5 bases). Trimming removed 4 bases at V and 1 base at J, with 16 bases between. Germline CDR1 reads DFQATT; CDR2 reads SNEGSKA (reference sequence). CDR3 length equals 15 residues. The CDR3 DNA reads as TGCAGTGCTATTTTAAATCTAGCCTCCCAAGAGACCCAGTACTTC. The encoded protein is CSAILNLASQETQYF.

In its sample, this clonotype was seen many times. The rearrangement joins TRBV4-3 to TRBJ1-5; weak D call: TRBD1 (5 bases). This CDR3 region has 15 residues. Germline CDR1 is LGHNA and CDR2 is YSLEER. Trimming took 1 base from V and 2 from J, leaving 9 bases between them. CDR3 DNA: TGCGCCAGCAGCCAAGTTACGGGGGGCAATCAGCCCCAGCATTTT. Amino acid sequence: CASSQVTGGNQPQHF.

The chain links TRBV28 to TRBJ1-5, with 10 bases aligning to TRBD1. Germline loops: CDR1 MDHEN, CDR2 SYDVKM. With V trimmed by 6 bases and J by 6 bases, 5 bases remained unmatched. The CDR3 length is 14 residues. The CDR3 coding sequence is TGTGCCAGCAGGCGACAGGGGGCGACTCAGCCCCAGCATTTT. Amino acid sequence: CASRRQGATQPQHF.